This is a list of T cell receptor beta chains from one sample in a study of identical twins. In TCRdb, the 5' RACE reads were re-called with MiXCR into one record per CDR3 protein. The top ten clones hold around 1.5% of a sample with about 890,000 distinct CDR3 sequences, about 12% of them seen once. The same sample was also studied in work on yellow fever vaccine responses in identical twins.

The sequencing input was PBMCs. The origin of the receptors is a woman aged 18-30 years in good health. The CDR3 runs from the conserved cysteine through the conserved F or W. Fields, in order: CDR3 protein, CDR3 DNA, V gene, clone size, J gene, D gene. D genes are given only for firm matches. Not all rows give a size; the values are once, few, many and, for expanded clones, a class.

CDR3aa: CASSVAGGVDTQYF
CDR3nt: TGTGCCAGCAGTGTAGCGGGAGGAGTGGATACGCAGTATTTT
v_gene: TRBV6-1
abundance: few
j_gene: TRBJ2-3
d_gene: TRBD2

CDR3aa: CASSQELDAQETQYF
CDR3nt: TGTGCCAGCAGCCAAGAACTGGACGCCCAAGAGACCCAGTACTTC
v_gene: TRBV3-1
abundance: -
j_gene: TRBJ2-5
d_gene: -

CDR3aa: CASSLDGVRQPQHF
CDR3nt: TGCGCCAGCAGCTTGGATGGGGTCCGGCAGCCCCAGCATTTT
v_gene: TRBV5-1
abundance: many
j_gene: TRBJ1-5
d_gene: -

CDR3aa: CASSFRRTVQGSYEQYF
CDR3nt: TGTGCCAGCAGTTTTCGGCGCACCGTACAAGGGAGCTACGAGCAGTACTTC
v_gene: TRBV12-3/TRBV12-4
abundance: -
j_gene: TRBJ2-7
d_gene: -

CDR3aa: CASRMLGSGELFF
CDR3nt: TGTGCCAGCAGAATGCTAGGGTCGGGGGAGCTGTTTTTT
v_gene: TRBV12-3/TRBV12-4
abundance: -
j_gene: TRBJ2-2
d_gene: -

CDR3aa: CASSSLTSGKVSHEQFF
CDR3nt: TGCGCCAGCAGCTCATTGACTAGCGGGAAAGTGAGCCATGAGCAGTTCTTC
v_gene: TRBV5-1
abundance: few
j_gene: TRBJ2-1
d_gene: TRBD2

CDR3aa: CASSVAGRDTQYF
CDR3nt: TGTGCCAGCAGTGTCGCGGGCAGAGATACGCAGTATTTT
v_gene: TRBV6-1
abundance: few
j_gene: TRBJ2-3
d_gene: -

CDR3aa: CASLYRGGSADTQYF
CDR3nt: TGCGCCAGTCTGTACAGGGGGGGAAGCGCAGATACGCAGTATTTT
v_gene: TRBV5-1
abundance: -
j_gene: TRBJ2-3
d_gene: -

CDR3aa: CATSAGTIHTGELFF
CDR3nt: TGTGCCACCAGTGCTGGGACAATTCACACCGGGGAGCTGTTTTTT
v_gene: TRBV24-1
abundance: many
j_gene: TRBJ2-2
d_gene: -

CDR3aa: CASSGGLAGGIQFF
CDR3nt: TGTGCCAGCAGCGGGGGACTAGCGGGAGGGATTCAGTTCTTC
v_gene: TRBV5-4
abundance: -
j_gene: TRBJ2-1
d_gene: TRBD2

CDR3aa: CATPGATLTTLGANVLTF
CDR3nt: TGTGCCACCCCCGGAGCGACCTTGACCACTCTGGGGGCCAACGTCCTGACTTTC
v_gene: TRBV5-6
abundance: -
j_gene: TRBJ2-6
d_gene: -

CDR3aa: CASSFQGTGDPTDTQYF
CDR3nt: TGTGCCAGCAGTTTTCAAGGGACAGGGGACCCCACAGATACGCAGTATTTT
v_gene: TRBV2
abundance: few
j_gene: TRBJ2-3
d_gene: TRBD1

CDR3aa: CATSDLGETQYF
CDR3nt: TGTGCCACCAGTGATTTGGGAGAGACCCAGTACTTC
v_gene: TRBV24-1
abundance: many
j_gene: TRBJ2-5
d_gene: -

CDR3aa: CASSFERAGAGEQFF
CDR3nt: TGTGCCAGCAGTTTTGAGCGGGCGGGAGCGGGTGAGCAGTTCTTC
v_gene: TRBV12-3/TRBV12-4
abundance: few
j_gene: TRBJ2-1
d_gene: TRBD2

CDR3aa: CASGRGTGDTGELFF
CDR3nt: TGTGCCAGCGGTAGGGGGACAGGGGACACCGGGGAGCTGTTTTTT
v_gene: TRBV6-1
abundance: -
j_gene: TRBJ2-2
d_gene: TRBD1

CDR3aa: CAIRGVPQEGSPLHF
CDR3nt: TGTGCCATCCGGGGGGTACCCCAAGAGGGCTCACCCCTCCACTTT
v_gene: TRBV10-3
abundance: -
j_gene: TRBJ1-6
d_gene: -

CDR3aa: CASSLGGGVTEAFF
CDR3nt: TGTGCCAGCAGTTTAGGGGGCGGGGTAACTGAAGCTTTCTTT
v_gene: TRBV5-1
abundance: many
j_gene: TRBJ1-1
d_gene: TRBD1

CDR3aa: CASSLEARVREAFF
CDR3nt: TGCGCCAGCAGCTTGGAGGCGCGGGTAAGGGAAGCTTTCTTT
v_gene: TRBV5-1
abundance: -
j_gene: TRBJ1-1
d_gene: -

CDR3aa: CASSLPGNYNEQFF
CDR3nt: TGTGCCAGCTCACTCCCGGGCAATTACAATGAGCAGTTCTTC
v_gene: TRBV18
abundance: few
j_gene: TRBJ2-1
d_gene: -

CDR3aa: CASSRGTGLSTDTQYF
CDR3nt: TGCGCCAGCAGCCGAGGGACGGGACTAAGCACAGATACGCAGTATTTT
v_gene: TRBV4-1
abundance: few
j_gene: TRBJ2-3
d_gene: TRBD2

CDR3aa: CASRREAYYNEQFF
CDR3nt: TGTGCCAGCAGGCGGGAGGCCTACTACAATGAGCAGTTCTTC
v_gene: TRBV2
abundance: -
j_gene: TRBJ2-1
d_gene: TRBD2

CDR3aa: CATSDPAGSYEQYF
CDR3nt: TGTGCCACCAGTGATCCCGCCGGGTCCTACGAGCAGTACTTC
v_gene: TRBV24-1
abundance: many
j_gene: TRBJ2-7
d_gene: -

CDR3aa: CSVKDTGPYNEQFF
CDR3nt: TGCAGCGTTAAAGATACAGGGCCCTACAATGAGCAGTTCTTC
v_gene: TRBV29-1
abundance: -
j_gene: TRBJ2-1
d_gene: -

CDR3aa: CASSSLITSGRSTGELFF
CDR3nt: TGTGCCAGCAGTTCGCTCATAACTAGCGGGAGGTCTACCGGGGAGCTGTTTTTT
v_gene: TRBV6-2/TRBV6-3
abundance: many
j_gene: TRBJ2-2
d_gene: TRBD2

CDR3aa: CASQPANTGELFF
CDR3nt: TGCGCCAGCCAGCCTGCAAACACCGGGGAGCTGTTTTTT
v_gene: TRBV4-1
abundance: few
j_gene: TRBJ2-2
d_gene: -

CDR3aa: CASSGQGGFQPQHF
CDR3nt: TGTGCCAGCAGTGGTCAGGGGGGTTTTCAGCCCCAGCATTTT
v_gene: TRBV2
abundance: few
j_gene: TRBJ1-5
d_gene: TRBD1